This TCR beta chain was recorded in a study of OX40 agonist ivuxolimab in advanced cancers. Turning to the study itself: Patients enrolled in dose escalation were diagnosed with hepatocellular carcinoma, melanoma, renal cell or head and neck cancer. Cohort: roughly 80% men, mean age about 60, aged about 23 to 80. General study results and limits: Antigens targeted by the expanded peripheral T cells were not determined.

Method: immunoSEQ multiplex PCR; TCRdb's copy keeps in-frame clones and lacks some. In the table there are 80,000 to 90,000 clones, around 84% of which are singletons. As to this clone: Its antigen remains unknown.

Sample: CD4+ or CD8+ T cells sorted from blood, taken in a trial of the OX40 agonist ivuxolimab. The sequence came from an adult with an advanced solid tumor such as melanoma, head and neck, liver or kidney cancer.

The CDR3, as DNA: TGTGCCAGCAGCCGCCTAGATAGACAGGCGGCCCCACAAGAGACCCAGTACTTC. This translates into CASSRLDRQAAPQETQYF. The V gene is TRBV28, the J gene TRBJ2-5; tentatively, D is TRBD1 (6 bases). V shed 6 bases and J shed 2 bases, with 25 bases lying between them. CDR3 length equals 18 residues. From germline, CDR1 is MDHEN and CDR2 SYDVKM.